A single T cell receptor (beta chain) is shown here with its context. Its cognate antigen is unknown. The sample originates from a study of T cell responses to AZD1222 COVID-19 vaccine. Study context: Pooling covered second doses at about 4 or about 12 weeks.

Some clones are missing from TCRdb's copy, which holds only in-frame ones; the method was immunoSEQ multiplex PCR. The data contain tens of thousands of clones, roughly 90% of them seen just once; the ten biggest clones take up roughly 5.2%. Study-wide results and limits: Researchers took repertoire samples only after the peak T cell response had come. Epitopes outside B.1.351 and B.1.1.7 mutated regions reportedly drew nearly half of spike TCRs. Clonal diversity was possibly underestimated, and white British individuals and females predominated among donors.

Germline V CDR1 and CDR2: PRHDT, FYEKMQ (reference sequence). Trimming took 2 bases from V and 5 from J, leaving 15 bases between them. The CDR3 is 15 residues long. The chain is built from TRBV13 and TRBJ2-5; D gene uncertain. This receptor was taken from an adult in good health. The material was peripheral blood, obtained on day 0 of AZD1222 vaccination. The chain's CDR3 is CASSLWVGMAETQYF. The CDR3 nucleotides are TGTGCCAGCAGCTTATGGGTGGGGATGGCCGAGACCCAGTACTTC.